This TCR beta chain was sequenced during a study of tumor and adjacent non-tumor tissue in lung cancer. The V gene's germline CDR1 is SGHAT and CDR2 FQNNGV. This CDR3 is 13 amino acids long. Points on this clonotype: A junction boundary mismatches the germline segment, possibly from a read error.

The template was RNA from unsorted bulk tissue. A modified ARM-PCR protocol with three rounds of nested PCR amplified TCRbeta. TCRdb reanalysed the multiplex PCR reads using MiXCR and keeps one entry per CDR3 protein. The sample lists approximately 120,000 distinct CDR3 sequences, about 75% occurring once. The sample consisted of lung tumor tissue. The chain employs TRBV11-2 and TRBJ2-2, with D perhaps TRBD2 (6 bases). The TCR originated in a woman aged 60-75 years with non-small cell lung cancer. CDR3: CAGRLGDWGELFF. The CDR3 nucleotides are TGTGCCGGCAGACTAGGGGACTGGGGGGAGCTGTTTTTT.